This TCR beta chain stems from a study of blood T cell repertoires in COVID-19. At the level of the study: From the United States, Italy and Spain came samples of acute and convalescent COVID-19. In each case, the material was cDNA or gDNA derived from T cells, B-cell-depleted T cells, or PBMCs.

The junction had 20 bases not matched to a gene; V was cut back by 0 bases and J by 0 bases. Germline lookup yields CDR1 MRHNA and CDR2 SNTAGT. The CDR3 has 23 residues. In the original workflow: Amplification of reference gene primers provided the estimated nucleated cell counts. Repertoires were generated with immunoSEQ multiplex PCR, while TCRdb's copy carries only in-frame clones and drops some. The DNA gave D and trimming, while V, J and clone size come from that table. This table has 30,000 to 50,000 clones, about 90% appearing once. The sample was peripheral blood. This receptor was obtained from a man aged 45-65 years with active or convalescent COVID-19. This sequence joins TRBV6-4 and TRBJ1-5; the match to TRBD1 covers 10 bases. The CDR3: CASSDSNNACRDRGVNSNQPQHF. The CDR3 DNA is TGTGCCAGCAGTGACTCGAATAACGCCTGCCGGGACAGGGGCGTCAATAGCAATCAGCCCCAGCATTTT.